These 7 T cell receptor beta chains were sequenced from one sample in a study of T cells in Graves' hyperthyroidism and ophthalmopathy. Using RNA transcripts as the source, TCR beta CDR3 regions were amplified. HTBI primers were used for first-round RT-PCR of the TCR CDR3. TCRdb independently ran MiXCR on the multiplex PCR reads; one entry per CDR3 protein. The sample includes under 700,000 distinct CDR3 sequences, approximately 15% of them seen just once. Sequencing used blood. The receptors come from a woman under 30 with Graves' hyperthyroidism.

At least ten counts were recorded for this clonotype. The DNA of the CDR3 is TGTGCCAGCAGTTGGGGACTAGCGGGGTTCTCCTACGAGCAGTACTTC. As protein: CASSWGLAGFSYEQYF. The genes are TRBV6-2 or TRBV6-3 and TRBJ2-7; TRBD2 aligns across 13 bases. With 4 bases clipped from V and 0 bases from J, the junction kept 3 bases outside the gene matches. The CDR3 has 16 residues. Germline V gives CDR1 MNHEY, CDR2 SVGEGT.

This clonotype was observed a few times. For the CDR3, the DNA is TGTGCCAGCTCACGGGAGAATTTGTATATTGGGCAGTACTTC. Its protein is CASSRENLYIGQYF. This sequence joins TRBV18 and TRBJ2-7; possible D gene TRBD2, 5 bases. V dropped 4 bases and J dropped 9 bases, with 19 bases sitting between them. This CDR3 spans 14 amino acids. CDR1 and CDR2 from the germline V gene are KGHSH and LQKENI.

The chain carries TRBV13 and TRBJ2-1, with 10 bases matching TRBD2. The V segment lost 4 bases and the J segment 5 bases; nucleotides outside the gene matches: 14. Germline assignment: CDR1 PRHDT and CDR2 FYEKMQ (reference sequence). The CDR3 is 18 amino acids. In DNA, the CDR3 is TGTGCCAGCAGCTCAGACCTTAGCGGGGGGCCGTCTAACAATGAGCAGTTCTTC. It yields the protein CASSSDLSGGPSNNEQFF. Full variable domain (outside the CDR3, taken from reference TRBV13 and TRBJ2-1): AAGVIQSPRHLIKEKRETATLKCYPIPRHDTVYWYQQGPGQDPQFLISFYEKMQSDKGSIPDRFSAQQFSDYHSELNMSSLELGDSALYFCASSSDLSGGPSNNEQFFGPGTRLTVL.

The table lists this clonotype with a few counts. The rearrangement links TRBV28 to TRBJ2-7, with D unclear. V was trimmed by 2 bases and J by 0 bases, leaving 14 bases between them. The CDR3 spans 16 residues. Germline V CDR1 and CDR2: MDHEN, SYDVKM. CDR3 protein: CASSLQPARSSYEQYF. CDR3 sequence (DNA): TGTGCCAGCAGTTTACAACCAGCTAGATCCTCCTACGAGCAGTACTTC.

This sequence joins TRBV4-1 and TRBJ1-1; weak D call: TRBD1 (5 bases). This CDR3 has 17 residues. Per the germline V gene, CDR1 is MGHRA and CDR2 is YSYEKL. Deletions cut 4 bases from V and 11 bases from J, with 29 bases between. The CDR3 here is CASSPGVLTLKFSGAFF. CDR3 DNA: TGCGCCAGCAGCCCGGGGGTCTTAACACTGAAGTTCTCGGGGGCTTTCTTT.

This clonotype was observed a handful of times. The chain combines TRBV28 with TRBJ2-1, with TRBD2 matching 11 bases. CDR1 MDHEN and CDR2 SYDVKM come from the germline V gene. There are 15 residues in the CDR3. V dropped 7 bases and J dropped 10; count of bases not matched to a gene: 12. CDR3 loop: CASKKGTSGRGEQFF. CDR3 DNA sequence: TGTGCCAGCAAGAAGGGAACTAGCGGGAGAGGGGAGCAGTTCTTC.

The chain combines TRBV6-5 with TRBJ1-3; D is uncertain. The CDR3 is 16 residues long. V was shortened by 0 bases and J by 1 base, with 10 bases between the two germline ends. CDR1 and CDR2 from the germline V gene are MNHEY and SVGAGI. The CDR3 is CASSYSVADSGNTIYF. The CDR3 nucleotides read TGTGCCAGCAGTTACTCGGTGGCGGATTCTGGAAACACCATATATTTT.